This TCR beta chain was observed in a study of cytomegalovirus exposure and HLA in healthy donors. Study results and caveats: In a later analysis, specific HLA alleles were associated with 15,000 to 20,000 TCR beta sequences at a 0.05 false discovery rate. In a later analysis, compared with equally common non-associated chains, HLA-associated beta chains were more expanded. From TCR beta sequences, most subjects' HLA-A and HLA-B alleles were reportedly predicted accurately.

With 60 Vbeta and 13 Jbeta primers, the PCR was carried out. Sequenced by immunoSEQ multiplex PCR; TCRdb stores in-frame clones only, minus some. This repertoire shows approximately 100,000 clones, around 86% found once; its top ten account for roughly 2%. In the case of this clone: Its cognate antigen is unknown.

V was trimmed by 6 bases and J by 3 bases, leaving 15 bases between them. This CDR3 has 14 residues. Germline V gene sequence: CDR1 MDHEN, CDR2 SYDVKM. The material sequenced was PBMCs. The clonotype was recovered from a woman aged 25-40 years in good health and CMV-seronegative. The V and J genes are TRBV28 and TRBJ2-7, with a weak D call TRBD1 (5 bases). Here the CDR3 reads CASSRLGPDYEQYF. The CDR3, as DNA: TGTGCCAGCAGCCGATTGGGGCCTGACTACGAGCAGTACTTC.